This TCR beta chain was obtained from a study of CD8+CD57+ T cells in acquired aplastic anemia. Genomic DNA, the template, was used for profiling of the TCR beta VDJ and CDR3. TCRdb reprocessed the reads via MiXCR and lists one record per CDR3 protein. The sample includes around 220,000 distinct CDR3 sequences, around 50% seen only once; the top ten take 15% to 20%. This CDR3 has 14 residues. Germline V gene data show CDR1 as WSHSY and CDR2 as SAAADI. Only patients with CD8+CD57+ cell expansion on flow cytometry were chosen for sequencing. The clonotype comes from a human donor with aplastic anemia. The rearrangement uses TRBV10-2 and TRBJ2-5, with D tentatively TRBD1 (5 bases). The J call may not be correct, given that the DNA end is closer to TRBJ2-7. The sequenced material came from sorted CD4+, CD8+, or CD8+CD57+ T cells (not recorded which) from PBMCs. CDR3: CASSSIGVSYEQYF. The CDR3 DNA follows: TGCGCCAGCAGTTCAATAGGGGTCTCCTACGAGCAGTACTTC.